The 14 T cell receptor beta chains below all came from one sample that was sequenced in a study of cytomegalovirus exposure and HLA in healthy donors. Primers for the PCR totalled 60 Vbeta and 13 Jbeta. TCRdb's copy holds only in-frame clones and misses some; the assay was immunoSEQ multiplex PCR. The data show some 130,000 clones, 87% seen once. The source material was PBMCs. These receptors all stem from a woman aged 25-40 years in good health and CMV-seronegative.

This clone was recorded a few times. The gene calls are TRBV2 and TRBJ1-1; 9 bases map to TRBD1. The CDR3 sequence is 13 residues long. The V gene end was trimmed by 7 bases and the J gene end by 3 bases; junction bases not matched to a gene: 3. Germline CDR1 reads SNHLY; CDR2 reads FYNNEI. This CDR3 is CASIRDRDTEAFF. In nucleotides, the CDR3 is TGTGCCAGCATCCGGGACAGGGACACTGAAGCTTTCTTT. Supplemented by reference TRBV2 and TRBJ1-1, the full variable domain reads EPEVTQTPSHQVTQMGQEVILRCVPISNHLYFYWYRQILGQKVEFLVSFYNNEISEKSEIFDDQFSVERPDGSNFTLKIRSTKLEDSAMYFCASIRDRDTEAFFGQGTRLTVV.

This chain links TRBV19 with TRBJ2-2, with TRBD2 identical over 7 bases. Germline CDR1 and CDR2: LNHDA and SQIVND (reference sequence). V gave up 3 bases and J gave up 5 bases; unmatched junction bases: 3. This CDR3 comprises 14 residues. This chain's CDR3 is CASSIGEGTGELFF. The CDR3 DNA reads as TGTGCCAGTAGTATTGGGGAGGGGACCGGGGAGCTGTTTTTT.

The chain has TRBV5-8 and TRBJ2-5; 9 nucleotides match TRBD1. The germline gives CDR1 SGHTS, CDR2 YDEGEE. Germline trimming cut 7 bases from V and 5 bases from J; bases unmatched to any gene: 9. The CDR3 length is 14 residues. In DNA, the CDR3 is TGTGCCAGCCCACAGGGGGCAGCGAAGGAGACCCAGTACTTC. It is translated as CASPQGAAKETQYF.

V gene TRBV13 combines with J gene TRBJ1-6; 8 nucleotides line up with TRBD1. The J segment lost 3 bases and the V segment lost 4 bases, leaving 11 bases of the junction unmatched. The CDR3 consists of 18 residues. CDR1 and CDR2 (germline): PRHDT, FYEKMQ (reference sequence). CDR3 bases: TGTGCCAGCAGCTCAGTGACAGGGGCGATGGTCTATAATTCACCCCTCCACTTT. Amino acids: CASSSVTGAMVYNSPLHF.

The rearrangement joins TRBV6-5 to TRBJ2-1; 7 bases are shared with TRBD2. Germline V gene sequence: CDR1 MNHEY, CDR2 SVGAGI. With 6 bases clipped from V and 11 bases from J, the junction kept 4 bases outside the gene matches. The CDR3 has 11 residues. For the CDR3, the DNA is TGTGCCAGCAGGACGACTAGCCAGCAGTTCTTC. Protein product: CASRTTSQQFF.

The chain joins TRBV13 to TRBJ2-5; a possible D gene is TRBD2 (6 bases). Trimming left V 8 bases short and J 1 base short, with 23 bases between. Per germline, CDR1 PRHDT and CDR2 FYEKMQ (reference sequence). CDR3 length: 17 residues. CDR3 in DNA: TGTGCCAGCGCCAAACTACGACTCCTAGCGTCCCAAGAGACCCAGTACTTC. This encodes CASAKLRLLASQETQYF.

V gene TRBV28 combines with J gene TRBJ1-3; D gene uncertain. The V gene's germline CDR1 is MDHEN and CDR2 SYDVKM. Trimming removed 3 bases at V and 3 bases at J, with 9 bases between. This CDR3 region has 14 residues. The CDR3 sequence: CASSFVSVGNTIYF. CDR3 DNA: TGTGCCAGCAGTTTTGTTAGTGTTGGAAACACCATATATTTT.

The chain combines TRBV27 with TRBJ2-7, with 8 bases that match TRBD2. The length of the CDR3 is 15 residues. Germline CDR1 reads MNHEY; CDR2 reads SMNVEV (reference sequence). The V gene end was trimmed by 3 bases and the J gene end by 3 bases; junction bases not matched to a gene: 7. In nucleotides, the CDR3 is TGTGCCAGCAGTTTGTCTAGCGGGTTTATCTACGAGCAGTACTTC. This sequence encodes CASSLSSGFIYEQYF.

This sequence joins TRBV5-6 and TRBJ2-1; D possibly corresponds to TRBD2 (7 bases). The CDR3 contains 12 residues. Looked up from germline, CDR1 is SGHDT and CDR2 is YYEEEE. V was cut by 4 bases and J by 6 bases, with 8 bases left in between. CDR3 in amino acids: CASSRGGNEQFF. CDR3 in DNA: TGTGCCAGCAGCAGGGGGGGCAATGAGCAGTTCTTC.

The rearrangement joins TRBV7-9 to TRBJ2-6; 12 bases align to TRBD1. The CDR3 extends over 17 amino acids. The ends lost 5 bases at V and 2 bases at J; junction bases unmatched: 4. The germline V gene has CDR1 SEHNR and CDR2 FQNEAQ (reference sequence). The CDR3: CASSPGTGGTGANVLTF. The DNA for the CDR3 is TGTGCCAGCAGCCCTGGGACAGGGGGCACTGGGGCCAACGTCCTGACTTTC.

V usage is TRBV7-8 and J usage is TRBJ2-1; 9 positions agree with TRBD2. The CDR3 is 17 amino acids. Trimming took 0 bases from V and 0 from J; bases not matched to a gene: 3. Per germline, CDR1 SGHVS and CDR2 FQNEAQ. CDR3 region: CASSLARRGGSYNEQFF. CDR3 nucleotide sequence: TGTGCCAGCAGCTTAGCGCGGCGGGGGGGCTCCTACAATGAGCAGTTCTTC. Full variable domain (remainder filled in from reference TRBV7-8 and TRBJ2-1): GAGVSQSPRYKVAKRGQDVALRCDPISGHVSLFWYQQALGQGPEFLTYFQNEAQLDKSGLPSDRFFAERPEGSVSTLKIQRTQQEDSAVYLCASSLARRGGSYNEQFFGPGTRLTVL.

The chain is built from TRBV28 and TRBJ2-1, with 11 bases aligning to TRBD2. J lost 7 bases, V lost 9 bases, and 11 bases had no gene match. This CDR3 comprises 15 residues. Germline V gene sequence: CDR1 MDHEN, CDR2 SYDVKM. The CDR3 loop reads CASSYGTSGYNEQFF. For the CDR3, the DNA is TGTGCCAGTTCGTACGGGACTAGCGGATATAATGAGCAGTTCTTC.

This chain uses TRBV2 with TRBJ2-7; a possible D gene is TRBD1 (5 bases). V was shortened by 6 bases and J by 4 bases, with 19 bases between the two germline ends. Germline lookup yields CDR1 SNHLY and CDR2 FYNNEI. The CDR3 has 15 amino acids. The CDR3 sequence is CASSVDSFRGYEQYF. The CDR3, as DNA: TGTGCCAGCAGCGTCGACAGTTTTCGAGGTTACGAGCAGTACTTC.

This clone has a single count. The chain joins TRBV18 to TRBJ2-6, with no clear D. CDR3 length: 15 amino acids. The V end was cut by 6 bases, the J end by 0 bases, with 9 bases between. From germline, CDR1 is KGHSH and CDR2 LQKENI. The CDR3 here is CASSFQFSGANVLTF. The CDR3 DNA follows: TGTGCCAGCTCGTTTCAGTTCTCTGGGGCCAACGTCCTGACTTTC.